What follows are 10 T cell receptor beta chains derived from one specimen sequenced in a study of shared clonotypes between healthy human individuals (TCRdb year 2020). Libraries came from the immunoSEQ multiplex PCR assay. The clones in this table, taken by TCRdb from immuneACCESS, are in-frame only. Not every clone is retained; where verified, under half of the shortfall comes from an unresolved V gene, and the cause of the rest is unknown. A total of roughly 2.2 million clones appear in this sample, 85% to 95% of them only once. 0.37% of the sample is taken by the ten largest. Material: naive CD4+ T cells from PBMCs. Explained via the paper, the cell subset or site label denotes: CD45RA+ positively selected. The receptors shown here come from a man younger than 35 in good health. Some clones in this sample may be carry-over from other donors' samples.

The V and J genes are TRBV30 and TRBJ1-1; no clear D. The V end lost 1 base, the J end lost 0 bases, and 6 bases lay between the germline ends. The length of the CDR3 is 13 residues. CDR1 GTSNPN and CDR2 SVGIG come from the germline V gene (reference sequence). CDR3 sequence reads: CAWSGWLNTEAFF. CDR3 DNA sequence: TGTGCCTGGAGTGGGTGGCTGAACACTGAAGCTTTCTTT.

J is TRBJ1-5 and V is TRBV4-1; TRBD1 aligns across 8 bases. The CDR3 covers 14 residues. V was pared by 3 bases and J by 3 bases, with 1 base of the junction left unmatched. CDR1 and CDR2 from the germline V gene are MGHRA and YSYEKL. Here the CDR3 DNA reads TGCGCCAGCAGCCAGGGACAGGCCAATCAGCCCCAGCATTTT. It codes for CASSQGQANQPQHF.

The rearrangement joins TRBV6-6 to TRBJ2-1; D perhaps matches TRBD2 (6 bases). Trimming took off 6 bases at V and 8 bases at J, with 17 bases between the two ends. Germline CDR1 MNHNY, CDR2 SVGAGI (reference sequence). The CDR3 consists of 14 residues. The CDR3 loop reads CASSLGGAADEQFF. As DNA, the CDR3 is TGTGCCAGCAGCCTCGGGGGAGCGGCTGATGAGCAGTTCTTC.

This clone showed up just a few times. The V gene is TRBV28, the J gene TRBJ1-1, with D unresolved. Trimming removed 3 bases at V and 2 bases at J, with 10 bases between. This CDR3 has 14 amino acids. Germline CDR1 MDHEN, CDR2 SYDVKM. CDR3 protein: CASSFPEVNTEAFF. The DNA for the CDR3 is TGTGCCAGCAGTTTCCCAGAGGTAAACACTGAAGCTTTCTTT.

The chain combines TRBV4-1 with TRBJ2-5; D perhaps matches TRBD1 (5 bases). Germline assignment: CDR1 MGHRA and CDR2 YSYEKL. Trimming pared 0 bases from V and 9 bases from J, leaving 8 bases between. The CDR3 extends over 12 amino acids. As DNA, the CDR3 is TGCGCCAGCAGCCAAGAAGGGGTTGCCCAGTACTTC. As protein: CASSQEGVAQYF.

The sample holds a few counts of this clone. The V call is TRBV2, the J call TRBJ1-1; TRBD1 agrees at 9 bases. This CDR3 has 14 residues. The ends lost 6 bases at V and 7 bases at J; junction bases unmatched: 9. CDR1 is SNHLY and CDR2 is FYNNEI in the germline V gene. For the CDR3, the DNA is TGTGCCAGCAGACGGACAGGGGCCGGGGGTGAAGCTTTCTTT. Residues: CASRRTGAGGEAFF. The entire variable domain, with the rest obtained from reference TRBV2 and TRBJ1-1, is as follows: EPEVTQTPSHQVTQMGQEVILRCVPISNHLYFYWYRQILGQKVEFLVSFYNNEISEKSEIFDDQFSVERPDGSNFTLKIRSTKLEDSAMYFCASRRTGAGGEAFFGQGTRLTVV.

The chain uses TRBV5-1 and TRBJ2-2, with TRBD1 matching over 7 bases. Looked up from germline, CDR1 is SGHRS and CDR2 is YFSETQ. CDR3 length equals 16 residues. The J segment lost 3 bases and the V segment lost 4 bases, leaving 9 bases of the junction unmatched. CDR3 amino acids: CASSLRRDRDTGELFF. In DNA form, the CDR3 reads TGCGCCAGCAGCCTACGCCGGGACAGAGACACCGGGGAGCTGTTTTTT.

The chain is built from TRBV15 and TRBJ2-5; a possible D gene is TRBD1 (6 bases). The CDR3 covers 15 residues. The V gene lost 3 bases and the J gene lost 5 bases, with 16 bases spanning the gap. Germline values: CDR1 LNHNV, CDR2 YYDKDF (reference sequence). CDR3 bases: TGTGCCACCAGCAGCCGAGGACCGACAGGCGAGACCCAGTACTTC. Amino acid sequence: CATSSRGPTGETQYF.

The V and J genes are TRBV9 and TRBJ2-2, with no clear D. The CDR3 has 14 amino acids. CDR1 and CDR2 from the germline V gene are SGDLS and YYNGEE. Trimming cost V 1 base and J 2 bases, with 6 bases left between them. CDR3 residues: CASSVTPNTGELFF. Written as DNA, the CDR3 is TGTGCCAGCAGCGTAACTCCCAACACCGGGGAGCTGTTTTTT. Filled out from reference TRBV9 and TRBJ2-2, the complete variable domain reads DSGVTQTPKHLITATGQRVTLRCSPRSGDLSVYWYQQSLDQGLQFLIQYYNGEERAKGNILERFSAQQFPDLHSELNLSSLELGDSALYFCASSVTPNTGELFFGEGSRLTVL.

This clone was detected once. V usage is TRBV5-6 and J usage is TRBJ1-2, with no clear D. The CDR3 runs to 14 residues. The V end was cut by 4 bases, the J end by 4 bases, with 14 bases between. CDR1 SGHDT and CDR2 YYEEEE come from the germline V gene. CDR3: CASSAYKDTYGYTF. The CDR3 bases are TGTGCCAGCAGCGCTTACAAGGATACCTATGGCTACACCTTC.